The clone carrying this T cell receptor beta chain is a singleton in its sample. A second PCR of roughly 7 to 11 cycles used a sample-barcoded 5' primer and a J-beta primer mix. Each CDR3 protein gets one entry after TCRdb re-called the 5' RACE reads with MiXCR. The table has 780,000 or so distinct CDR3 sequences, about 61% seen once. This entry is derived from a study of blood T cells in healthy people across ages. Each donor supplied approximately 10 milliliters of peripheral blood. The receptor's source is a man aged 40-50 years in good health. Sample: blood.

The CDR3 is CASSLAGGGRNTEAFF. The DNA of the CDR3 is TGTGCCAGCAGCTTAGCCGGCGGGGGAAGGAACACTGAAGCTTTCTTT. This chain connects TRBV7-8 to TRBJ1-1, with D possibly matching TRBD1 (5 bases). CDR1 is SGHVS, CDR2 FQNEAQ, per germline. Between the trimmed V and J ends, which lost 0 bases and 1 base, there was a span of 12 bases. This CDR3 region has 16 residues.